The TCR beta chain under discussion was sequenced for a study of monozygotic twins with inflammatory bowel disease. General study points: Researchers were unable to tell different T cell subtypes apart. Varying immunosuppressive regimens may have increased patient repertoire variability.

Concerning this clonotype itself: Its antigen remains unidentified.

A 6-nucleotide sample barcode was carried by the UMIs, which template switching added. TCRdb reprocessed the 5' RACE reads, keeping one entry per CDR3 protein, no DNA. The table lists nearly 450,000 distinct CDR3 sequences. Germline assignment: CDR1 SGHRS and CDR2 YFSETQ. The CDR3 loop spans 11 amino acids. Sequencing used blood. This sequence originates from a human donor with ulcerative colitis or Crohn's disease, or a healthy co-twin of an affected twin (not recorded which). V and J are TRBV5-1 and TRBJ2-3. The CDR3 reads CASSLDDTQYF. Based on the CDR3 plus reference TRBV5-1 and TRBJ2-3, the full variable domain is KAGVTQTPRYLIKTRGQQVTLSCSPISGHRSVSWYQQTPGQGLQFLFEYFSETQRNKGNFPGRFSGRQFSNSRSEMNVSTLELGDSALYLCASSLDDTQYFGPGTRLTVL.